One sample yielded the 17 T cell receptor beta chains listed below, sequenced in a study of blood T cell repertoires in COVID-19. Here immunoSEQ multiplex PCR was the method, and the copy in TCRdb shows in-frame clones only, minus some. Counted here are 180,000 or so clones, over 75% occurring once; the ten biggest clones make up around 10%. The sample consisted of PBMCs or T cells enriched from blood (not recorded which). The source is a man aged 50-59 years who had recovered from COVID-19.

The chain recombines TRBV15 with TRBJ1-5; D gene ambiguous. V was trimmed by 0 bases and J by 0 bases, leaving 6 bases between them. Per germline, CDR1 LNHNV and CDR2 YYDKDF (reference sequence). This CDR3 spans 15 amino acids. In DNA form, the CDR3 reads TGTGCCACCAGCAGAGACGGGGTTAGCAATCAGCCCCAGCATTTT. Its translation is CATSRDGVSNQPQHF. Based on the CDR3 plus reference TRBV15 and TRBJ1-5, the full variable domain is DAMVIQNPRYQVTQFGKPVTLSCSQTLNHNVMYWYQQKSSQAPKLLFHYYDKDFNNEADTPDNFQSRRPNTSFCFLDIRSPGLGDTAMYLCATSRDGVSNQPQHFGDGTRLSIL.

The chain links TRBV29-1 to TRBJ2-6; D remains ambiguous. The V end was cut by 5 bases, the J end by 0 bases, with 8 bases between. The CDR3 consists of 14 residues. The germline gives CDR1 SQVTM, CDR2 ANQGSEA. The CDR3 loop reads CSVTDLSGANVLTF. The CDR3 nucleotides read TGCAGCGTTACAGATCTCTCTGGGGCCAACGTCCTGACTTTC.

This chain joins TRBV5-1 and TRBJ1-4; D remains unclear. CDR3 length: 17 amino acids. V was cut by 5 bases and J by 0 bases, with 17 bases left in between. Germline assignment: CDR1 SGHRS and CDR2 YFSETQ. CDR3 sequence reads: CASSNGVSYATNEKLFF. In nucleotides, the CDR3 is TGCGCCAGCAGTAACGGGGTCTCCTATGCAACTAATGAAAAACTGTTTTTT. Drawing the rest from reference TRBV5-1 and TRBJ1-4, the complete variable domain is KAGVTQTPRYLIKTRGQQVTLSCSPISGHRSVSWYQQTPGQGLQFLFEYFSETQRNKGNFPGRFSGRQFSNSRSEMNVSTLELGDSALYLCASSNGVSYATNEKLFFGSGTQLSVL.

The sample holds a few counts of this clone. The chain joins TRBV27 to TRBJ1-4, with 11 bases aligning to TRBD1. Germline lookup yields CDR1 MNHEY and CDR2 SMNVEV (reference sequence). With V trimmed by 8 bases and J by 7 bases, 9 bases remained unmatched. The CDR3 runs 15 residues. Written as DNA, the CDR3 is TGTGCCAGCGGACTAGTAGGGACAGGGGGTGAAAAACTGTTTTTT. Its translation: CASGLVGTGGEKLFF.

The V and J genes are TRBV5-8 and TRBJ2-3; perhaps TRBD1 as D (6 bases). Germline CDR1 reads SGHTS; CDR2 reads YDEGEE. The CDR3 covers 14 residues. The ends were cut back, 5 bases at V and 3 bases at J, with 13 bases in the middle. CDR3 sequence reads: CASSLQGQTDTQYF. CDR3 nucleotides: TGTGCCAGCAGTCTACAGGGCCAGACAGATACGCAGTATTTT.

In its sample, this clone was seen a few times. The chain has TRBV3-1 (or the pseudogene TRBV3-2) and TRBJ1-6; D may be TRBD1 (6 bases). From germline, CDR1 is LGHDT and CDR2 YNNKEL (reference sequence). With 3 bases removed from V and 8 bases from J, the gap between germline ends came to 8 bases. This CDR3 is 13 amino acids long. CDR3 DNA: TGTGCCAGCAGCCACCAGGGGTATTCACCCCTCCACTTT. It yields the protein CASSHQGYSPLHF.

V and J are TRBV20-1 and TRBJ1-1; D gene ambiguous. V was cut by 6 bases and J by 8 bases, with 7 bases left in between. The CDR3 runs 9 residues. CDR1 is DFQATT, CDR2 SNEGSKA, per germline (reference sequence). The CDR3 region is CSAAPEAFF. The CDR3 DNA is TGCAGTGCCGCGCCCGAAGCTTTCTTT.

In its sample, this clone was seen a few times. The J gene is TRBJ2-7, the V gene TRBV12-3 or TRBV12-4; 10 bases map to TRBD1. The CDR3 covers 13 residues. The ends lost 6 bases at V and 7 bases at J; junction bases unmatched: 6. The CDR3 sequence is CASSQGTGDEQYF. The CDR3 nucleotides are TGTGCCAGCAGCCAGGGGACAGGGGATGAGCAGTACTTC.

This clone was counted a few times. The chain is built from TRBV6-2 or TRBV6-3 and TRBJ1-2; weak D call: TRBD1 (5 bases). There are 15 residues in the CDR3. CDR1 and CDR2 from the germline V gene are MNHEY and SVGEGT. Trimming stripped 6 bases from V and 3 bases from J, with 17 bases between. The CDR3: CASSRRVGVHYGYTF. CDR3 bases: TGTGCCAGCAGCCGCAGGGTCGGCGTTCACTATGGCTACACCTTC.

In nucleotides, the CDR3 is TGTGCCAGCAGCCAAGAATTTAGTTCACCCCTCCACTTT. Its translation is CASSQEFSSPLHF. The rearrangement joins TRBV14 to TRBJ1-6; D is unresolved. Germline CDR1 and CDR2: SGHDN and FVKESK. The CDR3 loop spans 13 amino acids. Between the trimmed V and J ends, which lost 0 bases and 9 bases, there was a span of 6 bases. Combining the CDR3 with reference TRBV14 and TRBJ1-6 gives the whole variable domain EAGVTQFPSHSVIEKGQTVTLRCDPISGHDNLYWYRRVMGKEIKFLLHFVKESKQDESGMPNNRFLAERTGGTYSTLKVQPAELEDSGVYFCASSQEFSSPLHFGNGTRLTVT.

The chain has TRBV7-3 and TRBJ2-7; perhaps TRBD1 as D (6 bases). The length of the CDR3 is 14 residues. V lost 5 bases and J lost 1, with 12 bases in between. CDR1 and CDR2 (germline): SGHTA, FQGTGA. The CDR3 DNA sequence: TGTGCCAGCAGCCTTTATCAGGGGTCCTACGAGCAGTACTTC. This gives the protein CASSLYQGSYEQYF. The full variable domain, in which reference TRBV7-3 and TRBJ2-7 provide the parts outside the CDR3, is GAGVSQTPSNKVTEKGKYVELRCDPISGHTALYWYRQSLGQGPEFLIYFQGTGAADDSGLPNDRFFAVRPEGSVSTLKIQRTERGDSAVYLCASSLYQGSYEQYFGPGTRLTVT.

V gene TRBV27 combines with J gene TRBJ2-5; 14 bases fit TRBD2. The germline V gene has CDR1 MNHEY and CDR2 SMNVEV (reference sequence). V shed 0 bases and J 0 bases; nucleotides not matched to a gene: 3. The CDR3 runs to 18 residues. CDR3 bases: TGTGCCAGCAGTTTATCCGGGACTAGCGGGAGATACCAAGAGACCCAGTACTTC. This gives the protein CASSLSGTSGRYQETQYF.

CDR3 loop: CASSRGGVGYNEQFF. The CDR3 coding sequence is TGTGCCAGCAGTCGGGGGGGAGTCGGCTACAATGAGCAGTTCTTC. The chain is built from TRBV27 and TRBJ2-1, with TRBD2 matching over 8 bases. There are 15 residues in the CDR3. V shed 5 bases and J 3 bases; nucleotides not matched to a gene: 6. Germline V gives CDR1 MNHEY, CDR2 SMNVEV (reference sequence).

The chain is built from TRBV6-6 and TRBJ1-5; no clear D gene. The ends were cut back, 7 bases at V and 6 bases at J, with 19 bases in the middle. Germline assignment: CDR1 MNHNY and CDR2 SVGAGI (reference sequence). This CDR3 spans 15 amino acids. DNA of the CDR3: TGTGCCAGCAACTTAGACGGTATAGCAATTCAGCCCCAGCATTTT. It codes for CASNLDGIAIQPQHF.

CDR3 bases: TGTGCCAGCAGCGTTATGGGAGGGGGGACTGGGGCCAACGTCCTGACTTTC. Its protein product is CASSVMGGGTGANVLTF. This chain uses TRBV9 with TRBJ2-6; D possibly corresponds to TRBD2 (7 bases). Between the trimmed V and J ends, which lost 2 bases and 2 bases, there was a span of 14 bases. This CDR3 contains 17 residues. The germline V gene has CDR1 SGDLS and CDR2 YYNGEE.

V is TRBV7-8 and J is TRBJ2-6, with D perhaps TRBD1 (5 bases). Germline assignment: CDR1 SGHVS and CDR2 FQNEAQ. The V end was cut by 5 bases, the J end by 2 bases, with 13 bases between. The CDR3 runs to 16 residues. The CDR3 is CASSGAILPGANVLTF. The DNA of the CDR3 is TGTGCCAGCAGCGGGGCCATCCTCCCTGGGGCCAACGTCCTGACTTTC.

The J gene is TRBJ1-6, the V gene TRBV6-1, with a possible D match to TRBD1 (5 bases). V gave up 2 bases and J gave up 7 bases, with 15 bases separating them. Per the germline V gene, CDR1 is MNHNS and CDR2 is SASEGT. The CDR3 is 16 amino acids. CDR3: CASSESRQGANSPLHF. The CDR3 nucleotides are TGTGCCAGCAGTGAATCTCGGCAGGGCGCCAATTCACCCCTCCACTTT.